The 3 T cell receptor beta chains in this list originate from one sample, sequenced in a study of glioma-infiltrating T cells after dendritic cell vaccination. Using immunoSEQ multiplex PCR, the repertoire was profiled, and TCRdb retains in-frame clones only, with some absent. The table shows tens of thousands of clones, with around 86% occurring only once. Here the sequenced sample was blood, taken before dendritic cell vaccination. These TCRs come from a human donor with glioblastoma.

In its sample, this clone was seen once. This chain connects TRBV9 to TRBJ1-3; weak D call: TRBD1 (6 bases). V lost 4 bases and J 8 bases, leaving 19 bases between the germline ends. The CDR3 is made up of 15 amino acids. Germline V gene data show CDR1 as SGDLS and CDR2 as YYNGEE. The CDR3 DNA reads as TGTGCCAGCAGCTCCACCGGGACATCGTGGGACACCATATATTTT. Translation: CASSSTGTSWDTIYF.

Only a few counts were recorded for this clone. The CDR3, as DNA: TGTGCTAGTGGTTTGGTAAGGGGTCAGGGACAGGGGGCCGGTTCTTACATTGGAAAACTGTTTTTT. It codes for CASGLVRGQGQGAGSYIGKLFF. This chain links TRBV12-5 with TRBJ1-4; 12 positions agree with TRBD1. This CDR3 has 22 amino acids. V shed 0 bases and J 10 bases; nucleotides not matched to a gene: 24. The germline V gene encodes CDR1 LGHNT and CDR2 FRNRAP.

This chain joins TRBV5-1 and TRBJ1-2, with 7 bases lining up with TRBD1. J gave up 6 bases and V 3 bases, and 8 bases lay outside the gene matches. There are 14 residues in the CDR3. CDR1 is SGHRS and CDR2 is YFSETQ in the germline V gene. The CDR3 DNA reads as TGCGCCAGCAGCTCCCTCCGGGACAGAGATGGCTACACCTTC. It yields the protein CASSSLRDRDGYTF.